This T cell receptor beta chain was recorded in a study of cytomegalovirus exposure and HLA in healthy donors. Study-wide results and limits: When a later analysis compared HLA-associated TCR beta chains with equally common others, the HLA-associated chains turned out to be more clonally expanded and to have lower generation probabilities. Earlier analysis found most TCR beta V segments productive about 87% or about 30% of the time. A later analysis showed TCR association rates differing by HLA locus, peaking at DRB1 and lowest at HLA-C.

Vbeta (60) and Jbeta (13) primers were used in the PCR. Sequencing used immunoSEQ multiplex PCR; TCRdb keeps in-frame clones, though not all of them. The data show about 140,000 clones, about 80% seen once. This clone was counted a few times. The antigen is undetermined. This CDR3 spans 14 amino acids. Germline lookup yields CDR1 MGHDK and CDR2 SYGVNS. V dropped 7 bases and J dropped 2; count of bases not matched to a gene: 6. Specimen: PBMCs. The chain links TRBV25-1 to TRBJ2-5; 8 nucleotides match TRBD1. The clonotype originates from a male donor in good health and CMV-seropositive. The DNA for the CDR3 is TGTGCCAGCACCGACAGGGGTGGGCAAGAGACCCAGTACTTC. Amino acids: CASTDRGGQETQYF.